Below, 26 T cell receptor beta chains from the same sample are listed, as sequenced in a study of cytomegalovirus exposure and HLA in healthy donors. In the PCR, 60 Vbeta and 13 Jbeta primers were used. Sequenced by immunoSEQ multiplex PCR; TCRdb stores in-frame clones only, minus some. The sample table sets out about 140,000 clones. The source material was PBMCs. The receptors here all came from a male donor in good health and CMV-seronegative.

CDR3 nucleotides: TGCGCCAGCAGCCTGGGGGGCGCGTACTATGGCTACACCTTC. Its translation is CASSLGGAYYGYTF. The V and J genes are TRBV5-1 and TRBJ1-2; TRBD1 is a possible D gene (6 bases). This CDR3 has 14 amino acids. Germline V CDR1 and CDR2: SGHRS, YFSETQ. V lost 4 bases to trimming and J lost 3 bases, with 13 bases between them. The full variable domain, its missing parts supplied by reference TRBV5-1 and TRBJ1-2, is KAGVTQTPRYLIKTRGQQVTLSCSPISGHRSVSWYQQTPGQGLQFLFEYFSETQRNKGNFPGRFSGRQFSNSRSEMNVSTLELGDSALYLCASSLGGAYYGYTFGSGTRLTVV.

V gene TRBV30 combines with J gene TRBJ1-1; D might be TRBD1 (6 bases). From germline, CDR1 is GTSNPN and CDR2 SVGIG (reference sequence). V was clipped by 4 bases and J by 1 base, with 13 bases between them. The CDR3 length is 14 residues. In nucleotides, the CDR3 is TGTGCCTGGAAATACCCGGACAGGAACACTGAAGCTTTCTTT. It encodes CAWKYPDRNTEAFF.

The chain has TRBV30 and TRBJ2-7; 9 bases align to TRBD2. CDR3 length: 15 residues. CDR1 and CDR2 (germline): GTSNPN, SVGIG (reference sequence). Germline trimming cut 1 base from V and 6 bases from J; bases unmatched to any gene: 10. CDR3 sequence reads: CAWSGGGGRAPEQYF. The CDR3 DNA is TGTGCCTGGAGTGGGGGCGGCGGGAGGGCTCCCGAGCAGTACTTC.

The chain recombines TRBV5-3 with TRBJ1-2; D perhaps matches TRBD1 (6 bases). Being an ORF, TRBV5-3 has a function that is uncertain. With 2 bases removed from V and 0 bases from J, the gap between germline ends came to 17 bases. The CDR3 is 17 amino acids. The CDR3 loop is CARSFRYRVEANYGYTF. CDR3 in DNA: TGTGCCAGAAGCTTTAGGTACAGGGTGGAGGCTAACTATGGCTACACCTTC.

The rearrangement links TRBV25-1 to TRBJ2-7, with D uncertain. The V gene lost 8 bases and the J gene lost 7 bases, with 12 bases spanning the gap. Germline CDR1 MGHDK, CDR2 SYGVNS. The length of the CDR3 is 11 residues. The CDR3 reads CASGGLREQYF. The CDR3 DNA reads TGTGCCAGCGGTGGCTTGCGGGAGCAGTACTTC.

The chain joins TRBV30 to TRBJ2-5, with D perhaps matching TRBD1 (6 bases). The CDR3 consists of 13 residues. The germline V gene encodes CDR1 GTSNPN and CDR2 SVGIG (reference sequence). With 5 bases removed from V and 2 bases from J, the gap between germline ends came to 12 bases. In nucleotides, the CDR3 is TGTGCCTGGGTGGGGCAGGGGCAAGAGACCCAGTACTTC. Amino acid sequence: CAWVGQGQETQYF.

The chain combines TRBV7-9 with TRBJ1-1; D gene ambiguous. CDR1 SEHNR and CDR2 FQNEAQ come from the germline V gene (reference sequence). The CDR3 extends over 15 amino acids. Trimming took off 5 bases at V and 4 bases at J, with 17 bases between the two ends. The CDR3 here is CASSLKSLVGTEAFF. The CDR3 region has the DNA TGTGCCAGCAGCCTAAAGTCGTTGGTCGGCACTGAAGCTTTCTTT.

The rearrangement joins TRBV6-4 to TRBJ1-5; a possible D gene is TRBD1 (6 bases). Germline-derived CDR1 and CDR2 are MRHNA and SNTAGT. Trimming left V 8 bases short and J 5 bases short, with 16 bases between. The length of the CDR3 is 14 residues. The CDR3 nucleotides read TGTGCCAGCTTCGACAGGAGGACGTATCAGCCCCAGCATTTT. It yields the protein CASFDRRTYQPQHF.

V gene TRBV10-1 combines with J gene TRBJ2-2, with D perhaps matching TRBD2 (5 bases). CDR3 length: 12 amino acids. Germline V gene lookup returns CDR1 WNHNN and CDR2 SYGVQD (reference sequence). Trimming removed 4 bases at V and 6 bases at J, with 6 bases between. The CDR3 region is CASSGGAGELFF. The CDR3 nucleotides are TGCGCCAGCAGTGGGGGAGCCGGGGAGCTGTTTTTT.

The J gene is TRBJ2-3, the V gene TRBV28; 13 bases agree with TRBD2. V was pared by 5 bases and J by 3 bases, with 2 bases of the junction left unmatched. CDR1 is MDHEN, CDR2 SYDVKM, per germline. The CDR3 spans 15 residues. Written as DNA, the CDR3 is TGTGCCAGCAGTGCGACTAGCGGGGGGACAGATACGCAGTATTTT. This sequence encodes CASSATSGGTDTQYF. Supplemented by reference TRBV28 and TRBJ2-3, the full variable domain reads DVKVTQSSRYLVKRTGEKVFLECVQDMDHENMFWYRQDPGLGLRLIYFSYDVKMKEKGDIPEGYSVSREKKERFSLILESASTNQTSMYLCASSATSGGTDTQYFGPGTRLTVL.

The rearrangement uses TRBV29-1 and TRBJ2-2; TRBD1 matches at 7 bases. The junction had 10 bases not matched to a gene; V was cut back by 6 bases and J by 6 bases. Germline V gene data show CDR1 as SQVTM and CDR2 as ANQGSEA. This CDR3 has 14 amino acids. The CDR3 is CSVRQGPSAGELFF. Here the CDR3 DNA reads TGCAGCGTGAGACAGGGCCCCTCGGCCGGGGAGCTGTTTTTT.

The CDR3 DNA is TGTGCCTGGAGTCGGGTCTCCTACAAATTCGGTCAGTACTTC. This encodes CAWSRVSYKFGQYF. V and J are TRBV30 and TRBJ2-4; D gene unclear. V was pared by 2 bases and J by 12 bases, with 20 bases between. CDR1 is GTSNPN and CDR2 is SVGIG in the germline V gene (reference sequence). The length of the CDR3 is 14 residues.

This CDR3 is CASSEGSERGLLDEQYF. CDR3 sequence (DNA): TGTGCCAGCAGTGAAGGCTCGGAGCGGGGCCTTCTCGACGAGCAGTACTTC. This rearrangement joins TRBV6-1 to TRBJ2-7, with TRBD2 matching 7 bases. J was trimmed by 5 bases and V by 1 base; bases with no gene match: 14. Germline CDR1 MNHNS, CDR2 SASEGT. This CDR3 is 17 amino acids long.

The rearrangement links TRBV28 to TRBJ2-7, with 9 bases identical to TRBD1. The CDR3 contains 13 residues. From germline, CDR1 is MDHEN and CDR2 SYDVKM. J gave up 1 base and V 10 bases, and 5 bases lay outside the gene matches. The CDR3 bases are TGTGCCACCGGGGACAGGGCTTCCTACGAGCAGTACTTC. It specifies CATGDRASYEQYF.

CDR3: CASSFEGGWTEAFF. The DNA of the CDR3 is TGTGCCAGCAGCTTCGAAGGGGGTTGGACTGAAGCTTTCTTT. The V and J genes are TRBV7-3 and TRBJ1-1, with TRBD1 as a possible D gene (6 bases). CDR1 and CDR2 from the germline V gene are SGHTA and FQGTGA. There are 14 residues in the CDR3. Deletions cut 3 bases from V and 5 bases from J, with 13 bases between.

This sequence joins TRBV11-2 and TRBJ1-2; 10 positions agree with TRBD1. The germline CDR1 and CDR2 sequences are SGHAT and FQNNGV. J lost 2 bases, V lost 5 bases, and 11 bases had no gene match. This CDR3 has 17 amino acids. CDR3 nucleotides: TGTGCCAGCAGCCCTGGGACAGGGGTTTTCGGGAACTATGGCTACACCTTC. This gives the protein CASSPGTGVFGNYGYTF.

The chain joins TRBV28 to TRBJ1-2; the match to TRBD1 covers 8 bases. V shed 4 bases, J shed 8 bases, and the junction held 12 bases outside the gene matches. This CDR3 has 15 amino acids. Germline values: CDR1 MDHEN, CDR2 SYDVKM. CDR3 protein: CASSSTLGQGGGYTF. DNA for the CDR3: TGTGCCAGCAGTTCGACACTTGGACAGGGTGGCGGCTACACCTTC.

This chain uses TRBV5-8 with TRBJ2-5; 9 bases line up with TRBD2. The CDR3 is 16 residues long. With 4 bases clipped from V and 5 bases from J, the junction kept 12 bases outside the gene matches. CDR1 SGHTS and CDR2 YDEGEE come from the germline V gene. CDR3 sequence reads: CASSGPLRGGAETQYF. Here the CDR3 DNA reads TGTGCCAGCAGCGGACCTCTGCGCGGGGGGGCGGAGACCCAGTACTTC.

V usage is TRBV11-2 and J usage is TRBJ1-2; maybe TRBD1 (6 bases). This CDR3 spans 15 amino acids. V gave up 4 bases and J gave up 3 bases, with 15 bases separating them. Germline-derived CDR1 and CDR2 are SGHAT and FQNNGV. The CDR3 nucleotides read TGTGCCAGCAGCTCATACAGGGTTGACGACTATGGCTACACCTTC. This translates into CASSSYRVDDYGYTF. Full variable domain (rest looked up from reference TRBV11-2 and TRBJ1-2): EAGVAQSPRYKIIEKRQSVAFWCNPISGHATLYWYQQILGQGPKLLIQFQNNGVVDDSQLPKDRFSAERLKGVDSTLKIQPAKLEDSAVYLCASSSYRVDDYGYTFGSGTRLTVV.

The chain carries TRBV2 and TRBJ1-1, with D maybe TRBD1 (5 bases). The germline V gene encodes CDR1 SNHLY and CDR2 FYNNEI. This CDR3 contains 14 residues. V was clipped by 3 bases and J by 11 bases, with 19 bases between them. Written as DNA, the CDR3 is TGTGCCAGCAGTGATGCAGGGTATACAGGACCGGCTTTCTTT. Protein: CASSDAGYTGPAFF.

V and J are TRBV7-6 and TRBJ1-1; D is unresolved. The CDR3 totals 13 residues. Germline CDR1 reads SGHVS; CDR2 reads FNYEAQ. Trimming shortened V by 5 bases and J by 2 bases, and 9 bases separated the two germline ends. This CDR3 is CASSPRDNTEAFF. The CDR3 bases are TGTGCCAGCAGCCCGCGGGATAACACTGAAGCTTTCTTT.

V is TRBV6-5 and J is TRBJ2-1; 8 nucleotides line up with TRBD2. V dropped 5 bases and J dropped 5; count of bases not matched to a gene: 8. The germline V gene encodes CDR1 MNHEY and CDR2 SVGAGI. The CDR3 extends over 15 amino acids. CDR3 DNA: TGTGCCAGCAGTCTCTTTAGCGGGGCCCACAATGAGCAGTTCTTC. Its translation is CASSLFSGAHNEQFF.

The chain carries TRBV5-1 and TRBJ1-2; D ambiguous. The germline gives CDR1 SGHRS, CDR2 YFSETQ. The CDR3 has 15 residues. V was cut by 0 bases and J by 6 bases, with 15 bases left in between. As DNA, the CDR3 is TGCGCCAGCAGCTTGGAGCGTATGACTTTCCATGGCTACACCTTC. Translated, it gives CASSLERMTFHGYTF.

The chain carries TRBV19 and TRBJ1-2; perhaps TRBD1 as D (5 bases). Germline assignment: CDR1 LNHDA and CDR2 SQIVND (reference sequence). This CDR3 has 13 amino acids. Trimming took 5 bases from V and 7 from J, leaving 14 bases between them. The CDR3 DNA reads as TGTGCCAGTAGTCAAAACTCCAGGGTTGGCTACACCTTC. Translating it yields CASSQNSRVGYTF.

The V and J genes are TRBV19 and TRBJ2-1; D call uncertain. This CDR3 region has 16 residues. Per germline, CDR1 LNHDA and CDR2 SQIVND (reference sequence). Trimming cost V 6 bases and J 0 bases, with 15 bases left between them. The CDR3 DNA reads TGTGCCAGTAGCCCTAGGATATTCGGCTCCTACAATGAGCAGTTCTTC. Translated, it gives CASSPRIFGSYNEQFF.

The chain employs TRBV29-1 and TRBJ1-1; 9 bases are shared with TRBD1. The CDR3 covers 15 residues. Per the germline V gene, CDR1 is SQVTM and CDR2 is ANQGSEA. Trimming removed 4 bases from V and 0 bases from J; junction bases left unmatched: 6. CDR3 residues: CSVVGQGTLNTEAFF. CDR3 in DNA: TGCAGCGTTGTGGGACAGGGAACCCTGAACACTGAAGCTTTCTTT.